The clone carrying this T cell receptor beta chain was counted only a few times. Its target is unknown. The sample originates from a study of post-analysis software for immune sequencing data. Study context: Included among the disease courses, which were recorded for the cohort, were relapsing-remitting, secondary progressive and progressive-relapsing multiple sclerosis. Study outcomes and limitations: Controls showed lower frequencies than patients for roughly five TRBV segments, and TRBV5-6, TRBV5-1 and TRBV20-1 were among these. Clustering by F measure revealed strong co-clustering among samples prepared together in one batch. Controls had significantly higher normalized Chao1 diversity than multiple sclerosis patients.

CDR1 SGHTA and CDR2 FQGNSA come from the germline V gene. Unmatched junction bases numbered 2, after V lost 1 base and J lost 0 bases. CDR3 length: 16 amino acids. Incorporated into the TCR beta cDNA libraries were unique molecular identifiers, which served to reduce PCR and sequencing biases. Starting from about 0.94 to 9.7 million T cells, the study yielded about 500,000 cDNA molecules. MiXCR, run by TCRdb on the PCR reads, gives a single entry per CDR3 protein. Of 350,000 to 500,000 distinct CDR3 sequences listed, roughly 40% are singletons. The chain couples TRBV7-2 to TRBJ1-2; 10 nucleotides align to TRBD1. The sequenced sample was blood. The sequence derives from a girl aged 2-10 years with multiple sclerosis. The CDR3 reads CASSLGQGASNYGYTF. The CDR3 region has the DNA TGTGCCAGCAGCTTAGGACAGGGGGCTTCTAACTATGGCTACACCTTC.